The T cell receptor (beta chain) described here comes from a study of CD8 T cells in Susac syndrome. The authors reverse transcribed roughly 0.5 to 1 ug RNA with random hexamers. TCRdb re-derived calls from the immunoSEQ multiplex PCR reads in MiXCR, one entry per CDR3 protein. The sample shows about 300,000 distinct CDR3 sequences, under 95% of them seen only once. CD8+ and CD4+ T cells were negatively isolated; TEMRA cells were FACS-enriched. CDR1 is MNHEY, CDR2 SMNVEV, per germline (reference sequence). The CDR3 spans 12 residues. Trimming took 5 bases from V and 3 from J, leaving 4 bases between them.

The source of this sequence is a human donor with multiple sclerosis. The sequencing input was CD4+ T cells from PBMCs. V usage is TRBV27 and J usage is TRBJ2-2; D call uncertain. The CDR3, as DNA: TGTGCCAGCAGTACCCACACCGGGGAGCTGTTTTTT. It specifies CASSTHTGELFF.